This is a list of T cell receptor beta chains from one sample in a study of blood T cell repertoires in COVID-19. The method was immunoSEQ multiplex PCR; TCRdb's version includes in-frame clones alone and lacks a portion of them. Seen here are 200,000 to 250,000 clones, 75% to 90% observed once, and the top ten hold about 3.3%. Sequenced sample: PBMCs or T cells enriched from blood (not recorded which). All receptors come from a woman aged 18-29 years in a cohort exposed to, infected with or recovered from COVID-19 (not recorded which). Both conserved end residues are part of each CDR3. The D gene is left open where the match is weak. The size field is filled for only some rows; it gives once, few, many or a size class.

NA | TRBJ2-3 | NA | TRBV7-9 | TGTGCCAGCGAGGCGAGGCGCGGAGAACAAGATACGCAGTATTTT | CASEARRGEQDTQYF
few | TRBJ1-1 | NA | TRBV28 | TGTGCCAGCACCCCCTTTTTGGTAACAGCCGAAGCTTTCTTT | CASTPFLVTAEAFF
NA | TRBJ2-7 | NA | TRBV7-8 | TGTGCCAGCAGCTTAGTGCCGAGCTACGAGCAGTACTTC | CASSLVPSYEQYF
NA | TRBJ2-3 | TRBD2 | TRBV11-2 | TGTGCCAGCAGCCCTATAGCGGGAGCCCTGGGAGATACGCAGTATTTT | CASSPIAGALGDTQYF
NA | TRBJ2-2 | NA | TRBV7-9 | TGTGCCAGCAGCGGGGCTTGGGGCACAGGGGAGCTGTTTTTT | CASSGAWGTGELFF
NA | TRBJ2-7 | TRBD2 | TRBV7-3 | TGTGCCAGCAGCGTATCTAGCGGGATGGCGTACGAGCAGTACTTC | CASSVSSGMAYEQYF
NA | TRBJ1-1 | NA | TRBV7-9 | TGTGCCAGCAGCTTAGAAAGTAGTACTGAAGCTTTCTTT | CASSLESSTEAFF
NA | TRBJ1-2 | TRBD1 | TRBV7-2 | TGTGCCAGCAGCTTAGATGGACAGGGGGCGGTCTATGGCTACACCTTC | CASSLDGQGAVYGYTF
NA | TRBJ1-5 | TRBD1 | TRBV2 | TGTGCCAGCAGTGGGGGGTCAGGGGGACTTAGCAATCAGCCCCAGCATTTT | CASSGGSGGLSNQPQHF
medium-sized | TRBJ2-1 | NA | TRBV4-1 | TGCGCCAGCACCCTACGAGAGGAGTACAATGAGCAGTTCTTC | CASTLREEYNEQFF
NA | TRBJ1-1 | TRBD1 | TRBV10-1 | TGCGCCAGCAGTTCCGGGACAGCCTCTAACACTGAAGCTTTCTTT | CASSSGTASNTEAFF
NA | TRBJ2-7 | TRBD1 | TRBV5-4 | TGTGCCAGCAGTCCCAGACAGGGGGCTTCCTACGAGCAGTACTTC | CASSPRQGASYEQYF
NA | TRBJ2-2 | NA | TRBV5-1 | TGCGCCAGCAAACCGCAGGCTAACACCGGGGAGCTGTTTTTT | CASKPQANTGELFF
NA | TRBJ1-1 | NA | TRBV18 | TGTGCCAGCTCCATGACACCCCAGAACACTGAAGCTTTCTTT | CASSMTPQNTEAFF
NA | TRBJ1-2 | NA | TRBV4-1 | TGCGCCAGCAGCCCTGCGTTCACCCAGGGACTTAACTATGGCTACACCTTC | CASSPAFTQGLNYGYTF
NA | TRBJ1-4 | NA | TRBV14 | TGTGCCAGCAGCCCGCGCCTTAATGAAAAACTGTTTTTT | CASSPRLNEKLFF
NA | TRBJ2-3 | TRBD2 | TRBV2 | TGTGCCAGCATTAGCGGGGGGGGAGGCACAGATACGCAGTATTTT | CASISGGGGTDTQYF
NA | TRBJ2-7 | NA | TRBV10-3 | TGTGCCATCAGTGAAAGGACTTTAGACGAGCAGTACTTC | CAISERTLDEQYF
NA | TRBJ1-6 | NA | TRBV28 | TGTGCCAGCTTTACCCGCAGTAGCGGGAATTCACCCCTCCACTTT | CASFTRSSGNSPLHF
NA | TRBJ2-3 | TRBD2 | TRBV9 | TGTGCCAGCAGCGTAGGCGGACTAGGACAAACAGATACGCAGTATTTT | CASSVGGLGQTDTQYF
NA | TRBJ2-7 | TRBD1 | TRBV7-2 | TGTGCCAGCAGCCCCTGGACAGGTATATCCTACGAGCAGTACTTC | CASSPWTGISYEQYF
once | TRBJ2-1 | NA | TRBV6-2/TRBV6-3 | TGTGCCAGCAGCCCTTTGGAACGGGGGAGGTACAATGAGCAGTTCTTC | CASSPLERGRYNEQFF
NA | TRBJ2-7 | TRBD2 | TRBV7-6 | TGTGCCAGCAGCTTAACTAGCGGGGGGGCCTACGAGCAGTACTTC | CASSLTSGGAYEQYF
NA | TRBJ2-7 | TRBD1 | TRBV5-4 | TGTGCCAGCAGCGCGGGACAGGACTCCTACGAGCAGTACTTC | CASSAGQDSYEQYF
NA | TRBJ1-1 | TRBD1 | TRBV29-1 | TGCAGCGGATACCACGGACAGGGTTTGAACACTGAAGCTTTCTTT | CSGYHGQGLNTEAFF
NA | TRBJ2-7 | NA | TRBV6-5 | TGTGCCAGCAGTTACTCGTTCGGGGAGGGGGGGGAGCAGTACTTC | CASSYSFGEGGEQYF
NA | TRBJ2-5 | TRBD2 | TRBV7-2 | TGTGCCAGCAGCCGTATGGCTAGCGGTCAAGAGACCCAGTACTTC | CASSRMASGQETQYF
NA | TRBJ2-7 | NA | TRBV12-2 | TGTGCAAGTCGCTTCGCTGGGACAGGGGGTCCCTACGAGCAGTACTTC | CASRFAGTGGPYEQYF
NA | TRBJ2-6 | NA | TRBV2 | TGTGCCAGCAGTGAGTTCAGGGGCTCTGGGGCCAACGTCCTGACTTTC | CASSEFRGSGANVLTF
NA | TRBJ1-5 | TRBD1 | TRBV12-3/TRBV12-4 | TGTGCCAGCAGTGGACAGGGGGATCAGCCCCAGCATTTT | CASSGQGDQPQHF
NA | TRBJ2-6 | NA | TRBV19 | TGTGCCAGTAGTATAGTATTTGGACAGCTCTCTGGGGCCAACGTCCTGACTTTC | CASSIVFGQLSGANVLTF
NA | TRBJ1-6 | NA | TRBV12-3/TRBV12-4 | TGTGCCAGCAGTTTAAACAGTGACTCACCCCTCCACTTT | CASSLNSDSPLHF
NA | TRBJ2-7 | NA | TRBV3-1/TRBV3-2 | TGTGCCAGCAGCCAAGATCGTTCTCTCGAGCAGTACTTC | CASSQDRSLEQYF
NA | TRBJ2-2 | NA | TRBV30 | TGTGCGGAGAGGGAGTCGGCCTACGGGGAGCTGTTTTTT | CAERESAYGELFF
NA | TRBJ1-1 | NA | TRBV19 | TGTGCCAGTATGGGGGGGGACACTGAAGCTTTCTTT | CASMGGDTEAFF
NA | TRBJ2-7 | TRBD1 | TRBV6-5 | TGTGCCAGCAGTTACTCGGGGACAGAAACATCCGAGCAGTACTTC | CASSYSGTETSEQYF
NA | TRBJ1-6 | TRBD1 | TRBV5-5 | TGTGCCAGCAGCCCATGGACAGGGAATAATTCACCCCTCCACTTT | CASSPWTGNNSPLHF
NA | TRBJ1-2 | NA | TRBV10-2 | TGCGCCAGCAGTGAGAGGGGGGGCCAATCGGGTGGCTACACCTTC | CASSERGGQSGGYTF
few | TRBJ1-4 | NA | TRBV2 | TGTGCCAGCAGTACTCAAGGCTCACAGGATGAAAAACTGTTTTTT | CASSTQGSQDEKLFF
NA | TRBJ2-7 | NA | TRBV19 | TGTGCCAGTAGTTCAGGGGCCGCCTACGAGCAGTACTTC | CASSSGAAYEQYF
NA | TRBJ1-4 | NA | TRBV7-9 | TGTGCCAGCAGCCCCCCCGGTAATGAAAAACTGTTTTTT | CASSPPGNEKLFF
NA | TRBJ1-5 | NA | TRBV28 | TGTGCCAGCAGTTTAGACACTTCGTCCGCTCAGCCCCAGCATTTT | CASSLDTSSAQPQHF
NA | TRBJ2-2 | NA | TRBV9 | TGTGCCAGCAGCGTAGCCACTAGTTTCACCGGGGAGCTGTTTTTT | CASSVATSFTGELFF
NA | TRBJ2-7 | NA | TRBV28 | TGTGCCAGCAGCACCCACCCAGGGGCGCAAAACTACGAGCAGTACTTC | CASSTHPGAQNYEQYF
NA | TRBJ1-2 | NA | TRBV27 | TGTGCCAGCTCCCAGGGCAGGGGCTACACCTTC | CASSQGRGYTF
few | TRBJ2-4 | TRBD1 | TRBV12-3/TRBV12-4 | TGTGCCAGCAGTCCGGGACAGGACCGCGGCCAGTACTTC | CASSPGQDRGQYF
few | TRBJ2-7 | TRBD1 | TRBV18 | TGTGCCAGCTCACCACGGGGGACAGGTAGCTCCTACGAGCAGTACTTC | CASSPRGTGSSYEQYF
NA | TRBJ1-2 | NA | TRBV28 | TGTGCCAGCAGTCCTCCCAACTATGGCTACACCTTC | CASSPPNYGYTF
NA | TRBJ1-2 | TRBD1 | TRBV2 | TGTGCCAGCAATTCCGGGACAGAGGATGGCTACACCTTC | CASNSGTEDGYTF
NA | TRBJ2-1 | TRBD2 | TRBV7-6 | TGTGCCAGCAGCCCGCGGGGGGTCACGGGACACAATGAGCAGTTCTTC | CASSPRGVTGHNEQFF
NA | TRBJ1-1 | TRBD1 | TRBV5-1 | TGCGCCAGCAGCGCACAGGGGGACATGAACACTGAAGCTTTCTTT | CASSAQGDMNTEAFF
NA | TRBJ2-5 | NA | TRBV2 | TGTGCCAGCACCCTTATGGCGGGCCCCCAAGAGACCCAGTACTTC | CASTLMAGPQETQYF
NA | TRBJ2-1 | TRBD2 | TRBV9 | TGTGCCAGCAGCGCAGCGGGAGTACCTATCCTTGAGCAGTTCTTC | CASSAAGVPILEQFF
NA | TRBJ1-2 | TRBD1 | TRBV28 | TGTGCCAGCAGTTTTGGGACAGGGAACTATGGCTACACCTTC | CASSFGTGNYGYTF